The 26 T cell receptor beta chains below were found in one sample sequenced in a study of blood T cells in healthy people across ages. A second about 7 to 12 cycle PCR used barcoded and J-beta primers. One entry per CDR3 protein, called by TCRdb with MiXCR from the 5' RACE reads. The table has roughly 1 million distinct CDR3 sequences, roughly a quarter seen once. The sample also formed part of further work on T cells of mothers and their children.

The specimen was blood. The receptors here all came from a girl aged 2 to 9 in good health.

CDR3 amino acids: CSVGSLLTEQYF. The CDR3, as DNA: TGCAGCGTTGGGTCCCTCTTAACGGAGCAGTACTTC. The V call is TRBV29-1, the J call TRBJ2-5; D is undetermined. CDR1 SQVTM and CDR2 ANQGSEA come from the germline V gene. The CDR3 covers 12 residues. V was trimmed by 4 bases and J by 11 bases, leaving 17 bases between them.

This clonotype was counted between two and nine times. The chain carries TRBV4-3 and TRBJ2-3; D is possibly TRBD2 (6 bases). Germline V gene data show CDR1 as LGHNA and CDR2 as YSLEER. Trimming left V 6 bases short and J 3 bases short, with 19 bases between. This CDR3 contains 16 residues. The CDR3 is CASSLNLAGSTDTQYF. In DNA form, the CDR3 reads TGCGCCAGCAGTCTTAACCTCGCGGGGTCGACAGATACGCAGTATTTT.

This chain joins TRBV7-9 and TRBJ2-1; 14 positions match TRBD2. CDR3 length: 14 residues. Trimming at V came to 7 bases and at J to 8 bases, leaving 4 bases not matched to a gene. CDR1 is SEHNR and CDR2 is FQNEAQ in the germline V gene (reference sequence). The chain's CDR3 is CASMGTSGSHEQFF. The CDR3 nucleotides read TGTGCCAGCATGGGGACTAGCGGGAGTCATGAGCAGTTCTTC.

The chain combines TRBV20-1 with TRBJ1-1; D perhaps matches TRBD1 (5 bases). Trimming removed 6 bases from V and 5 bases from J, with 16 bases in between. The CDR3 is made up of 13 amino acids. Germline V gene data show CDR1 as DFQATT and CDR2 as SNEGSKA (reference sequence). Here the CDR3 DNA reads TGCAGTGCCCTCACGACAGCCAAAACTGAAGCTTTCTTT. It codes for CSALTTAKTEAFF.

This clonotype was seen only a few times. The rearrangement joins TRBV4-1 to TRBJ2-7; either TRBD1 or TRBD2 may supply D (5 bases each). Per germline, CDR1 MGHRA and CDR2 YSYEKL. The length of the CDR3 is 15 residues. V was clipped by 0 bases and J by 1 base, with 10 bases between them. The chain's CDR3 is CASSQDPEGSYEQYF. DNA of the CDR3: TGCGCCAGCAGCCAAGACCCCGAGGGGTCCTACGAGCAGTACTTC.

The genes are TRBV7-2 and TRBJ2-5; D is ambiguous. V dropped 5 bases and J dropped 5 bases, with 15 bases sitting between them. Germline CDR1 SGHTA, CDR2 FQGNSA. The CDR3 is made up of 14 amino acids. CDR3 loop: CASSPVWSIETQYF. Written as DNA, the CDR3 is TGTGCCAGCAGCCCCGTATGGTCGATCGAGACCCAGTACTTC. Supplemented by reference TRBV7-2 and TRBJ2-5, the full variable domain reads GAGVSQSPSNKVTEKGKDVELRCDPISGHTALYWYRQSLGQGLEFLIYFQGNSAPDKSGLPSDRFSAERTGGSVSTLTIQRTQQEDSAVYLCASSPVWSIETQYFGPGTRLLVL.

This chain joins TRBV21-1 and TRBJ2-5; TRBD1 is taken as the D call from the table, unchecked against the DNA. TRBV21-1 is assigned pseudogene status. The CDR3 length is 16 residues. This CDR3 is CASSKRGQLPQETQYF. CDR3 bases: TGTGCCAGCAGCAAAAGGGGGCAGCTACCTCAAGAGACCCAGTACTTC.

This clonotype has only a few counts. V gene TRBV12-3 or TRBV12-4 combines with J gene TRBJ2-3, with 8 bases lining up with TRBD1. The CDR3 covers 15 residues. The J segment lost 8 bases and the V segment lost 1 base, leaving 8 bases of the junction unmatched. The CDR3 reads CASSLGTGPRGTQYF. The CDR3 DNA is TGTGCCAGCAGTTTAGGGACAGGGCCCAGAGGTACGCAGTATTTT.

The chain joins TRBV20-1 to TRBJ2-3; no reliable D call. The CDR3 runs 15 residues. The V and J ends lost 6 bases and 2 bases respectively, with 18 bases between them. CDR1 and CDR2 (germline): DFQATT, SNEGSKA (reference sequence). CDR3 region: CSAPAYGFNTDTQYF. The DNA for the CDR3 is TGCAGTGCCCCCGCCTACGGTTTTAACACAGATACGCAGTATTTT.

The CDR3 loop reads CASSITSGGANEQYF. The CDR3 DNA reads as TGTGCCAGCAGTATAACTAGCGGGGGGGCCAACGAGCAGTACTTC. V and J are TRBV27 and TRBJ2-5; 13 nucleotides line up with TRBD2. The J call may be incorrect, as the DNA end agrees better with TRBJ2-7. Germline V gives CDR1 MNHEY, CDR2 SMNVEV (reference sequence). The CDR3 runs 15 residues.

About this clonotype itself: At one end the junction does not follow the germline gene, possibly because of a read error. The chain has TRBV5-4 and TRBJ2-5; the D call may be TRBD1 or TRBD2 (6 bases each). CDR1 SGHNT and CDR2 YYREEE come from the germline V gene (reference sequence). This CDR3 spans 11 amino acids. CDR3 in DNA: TGTGCCAGCAGCAAGGGGGGAGAGGGGTTCTTC. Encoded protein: CASSKGGEGFF.

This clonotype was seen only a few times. This CDR3 is CSAPMTGAEDGYTF. The CDR3 bases are TGCAGCGCCCCGATGACCGGGGCTGAGGATGGCTACACCTTC. J is TRBJ1-2 and V is TRBV29-1; D perhaps matches TRBD1 (5 bases). This CDR3 has 14 residues. Trimming pared 7 bases from V and 6 bases from J, leaving 21 bases between. Looked up from germline, CDR1 is SQVTM and CDR2 is ANQGSEA.

The CDR3 DNA follows: TGTGCCAGCAGCGACGAGGGAGGCAACGTCCTGACTTTC. Protein product: CASSDEGGNVLTF. The rearrangement links TRBV9 to TRBJ2-6, with D perhaps matching TRBD2 (6 bases). V gave up 3 bases and J gave up 9 bases, with 10 bases separating them. CDR3 length equals 13 residues. From germline, CDR1 is SGDLS and CDR2 YYNGEE.

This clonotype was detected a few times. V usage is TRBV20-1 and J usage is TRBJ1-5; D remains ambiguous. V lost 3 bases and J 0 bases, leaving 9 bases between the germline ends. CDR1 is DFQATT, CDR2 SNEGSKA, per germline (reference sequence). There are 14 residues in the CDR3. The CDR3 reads CSASPGNSNQPQHF. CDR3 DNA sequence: TGCAGTGCTAGTCCCGGTAATAGCAATCAGCCCCAGCATTTT.

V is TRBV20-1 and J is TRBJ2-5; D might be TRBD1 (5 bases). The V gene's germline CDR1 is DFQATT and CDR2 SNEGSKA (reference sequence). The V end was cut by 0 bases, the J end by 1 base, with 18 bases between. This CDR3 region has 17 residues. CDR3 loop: CSARDIAQAATQETQYF. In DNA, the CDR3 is TGCAGTGCTAGAGATATCGCACAGGCCGCCACCCAAGAGACCCAGTACTTC.

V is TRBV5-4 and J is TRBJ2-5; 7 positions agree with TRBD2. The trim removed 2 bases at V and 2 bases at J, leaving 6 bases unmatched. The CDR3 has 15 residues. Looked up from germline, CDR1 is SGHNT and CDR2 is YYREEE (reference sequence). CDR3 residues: CASSFGPAGQETQYF. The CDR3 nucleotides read TGTGCCAGCAGCTTTGGGCCAGCGGGACAAGAGACCCAGTACTTC. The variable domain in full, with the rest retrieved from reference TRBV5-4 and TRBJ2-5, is ETGVTQSPTHLIKTRGQQVTLRCSSQSGHNTVSWYQQALGQGPQFIFQYYREEENGRGNFPPRFSGLQFPNYSSELNVNALELDDSALYLCASSFGPAGQETQYFGPGTRLLVL.

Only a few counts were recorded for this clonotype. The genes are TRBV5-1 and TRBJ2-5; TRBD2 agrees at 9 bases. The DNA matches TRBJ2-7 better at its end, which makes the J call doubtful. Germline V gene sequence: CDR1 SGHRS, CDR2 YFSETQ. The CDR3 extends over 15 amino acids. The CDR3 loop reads CASGPGLAGPYEQYF. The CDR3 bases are TGCGCCAGCGGGCCCGGGCTAGCGGGGCCCTACGAGCAGTACTTC.

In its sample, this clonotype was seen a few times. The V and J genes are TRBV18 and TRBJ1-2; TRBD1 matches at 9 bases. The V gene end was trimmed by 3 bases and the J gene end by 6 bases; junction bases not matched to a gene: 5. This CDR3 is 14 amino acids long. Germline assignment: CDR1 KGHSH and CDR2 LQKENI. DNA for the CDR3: TGTGCCAGCTCACCCCGGGACAGGGAAGATGGCTACACCTTC. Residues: CASSPRDREDGYTF.

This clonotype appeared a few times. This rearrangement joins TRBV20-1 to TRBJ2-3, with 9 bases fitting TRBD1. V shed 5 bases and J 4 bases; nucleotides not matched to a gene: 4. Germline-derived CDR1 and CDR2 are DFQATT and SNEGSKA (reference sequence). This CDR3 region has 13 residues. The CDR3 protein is CSASGQGADTQYF. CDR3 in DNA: TGCAGTGCTTCGGGACAGGGTGCAGATACGCAGTATTTT.

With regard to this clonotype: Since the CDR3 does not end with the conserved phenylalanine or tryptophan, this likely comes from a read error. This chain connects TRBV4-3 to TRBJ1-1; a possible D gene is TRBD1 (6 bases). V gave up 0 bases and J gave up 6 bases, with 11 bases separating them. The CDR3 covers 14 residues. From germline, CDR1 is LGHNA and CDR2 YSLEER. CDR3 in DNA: TGCGCCAGCAGCCAAGATGGGGGACACGCTGAAGCTTTCCTT. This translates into CASSQDGGHAEAFL.

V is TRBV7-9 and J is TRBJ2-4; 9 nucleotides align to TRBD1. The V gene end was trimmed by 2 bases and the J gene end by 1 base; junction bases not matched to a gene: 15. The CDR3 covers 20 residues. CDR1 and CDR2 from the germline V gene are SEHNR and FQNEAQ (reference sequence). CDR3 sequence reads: CASSLHPGQGRVLAKNIQYF. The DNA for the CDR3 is TGTGCCAGCAGCTTACATCCGGGACAGGGTAGAGTGCTCGCCAAAAACATTCAGTACTTC.

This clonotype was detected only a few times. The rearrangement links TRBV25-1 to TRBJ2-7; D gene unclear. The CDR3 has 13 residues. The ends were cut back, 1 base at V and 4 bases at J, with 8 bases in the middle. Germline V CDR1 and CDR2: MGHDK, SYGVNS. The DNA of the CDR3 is TGTGCCAGCAGTGAATCGTGGGTTTACGAGCAGTACTTC. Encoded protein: CASSESWVYEQYF.

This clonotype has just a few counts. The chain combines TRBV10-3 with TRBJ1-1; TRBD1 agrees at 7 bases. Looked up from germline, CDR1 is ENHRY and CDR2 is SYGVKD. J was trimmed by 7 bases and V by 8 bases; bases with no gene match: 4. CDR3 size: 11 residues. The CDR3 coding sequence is TGTGCCATCGTCCGACAGGGTGAAGCTTTCTTT. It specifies CAIVRQGEAFF.

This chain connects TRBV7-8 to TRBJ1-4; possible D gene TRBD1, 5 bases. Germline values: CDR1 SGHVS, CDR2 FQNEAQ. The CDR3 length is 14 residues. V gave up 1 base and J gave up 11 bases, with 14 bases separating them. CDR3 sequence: CASSLVATDGKLFF. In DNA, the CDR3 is TGTGCCAGCAGCTTAGTAGCGACAGACGGGAAACTGTTTTTT.

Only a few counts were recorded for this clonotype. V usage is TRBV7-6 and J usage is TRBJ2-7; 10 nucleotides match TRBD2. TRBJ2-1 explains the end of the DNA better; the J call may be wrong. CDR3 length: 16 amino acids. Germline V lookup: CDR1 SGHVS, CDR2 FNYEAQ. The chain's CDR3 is CASSLSGASGGNEQFF. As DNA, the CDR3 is TGTGCCAGCAGCTTATCTGGGGCTAGCGGGGGAAATGAGCAGTTCTTC.

CDR3 region: CASSSEGSTEAFF. In nucleotides, the CDR3 is TGTGCCAGCAGCTCGGAGGGGAGCACTGAAGCTTTCTTT. The rearrangement links TRBV11-1 to TRBJ1-1, with a weak D call TRBD1 (5 bases). The germline CDR1 and CDR2 sequences are SGHAT and FQDESV (reference sequence). The CDR3 is 13 amino acids. The V and J ends lost 4 bases and 4 bases respectively, with 10 bases between them. Based on the CDR3 plus reference TRBV11-1 and TRBJ1-1, the full variable domain is EAEVAQSPRYKITEKSQAVAFWCDPISGHATLYWYRQILGQGPELLVQFQDESVVDDSQLPKDRFSAERLKGVDSTLKIQPAELGDSAMYLCASSSEGSTEAFFGQGTRLTVV.